These 13 T cell receptor beta chains were all obtained from the same sample, sequenced in a study of blood T cell repertoires in COVID-19. Only in-frame clones appear in the TCRdb table, and some are missing; sequencing was by immunoSEQ multiplex PCR. The table lists some 150,000 clones, about 88% of them singletons. Sequencing was performed on peripheral blood. These receptors all stem from a human donor in a cohort sampled during active COVID-19.

In this sample, this clone turned up once. The chain carries TRBV15 and TRBJ1-2, with D perhaps TRBD1 (5 bases). V lost 1 base, J lost 5 bases, and 20 bases lay in between. CDR3 length: 17 amino acids. Germline V gene data show CDR1 as LNHNV and CDR2 as YYDKDF (reference sequence). CDR3 loop: CATSRGGASFSFYGYTF. The CDR3 nucleotides read TGTGCCACCAGCAGAGGTGGGGCCTCCTTCTCTTTTTATGGCTACACCTTC.

This chain connects TRBV27 to TRBJ2-7; D may be TRBD1 (6 bases). Trimming took off 5 bases at V and 2 bases at J, with 16 bases between the two ends. Germline-derived CDR1 and CDR2 are MNHEY and SMNVEV (reference sequence). The CDR3 is 15 residues long. The DNA for the CDR3 is TGTGCCAGCAGTCCCTCCAGGGGATCCCCCTACGAGCAGTACTTC. Amino acids: CASSPSRGSPYEQYF.

The rearrangement joins TRBV14 to TRBJ1-2, with D tentatively TRBD1 (6 bases). The germline CDR1 and CDR2 sequences are SGHDN and FVKESK. CDR3 size: 13 residues. Trimming cost V 0 bases and J 5 bases, with 7 bases left between them. The CDR3 sequence is CASSQEDRYGYTF. CDR3 bases: TGTGCCAGCAGCCAAGAGGACAGATATGGCTACACCTTC.

This chain uses TRBV5-6 with TRBJ1-2; TRBD1 aligns across 7 bases. The germline V gene has CDR1 SGHDT and CDR2 YYEEEE. The CDR3 is 12 residues long. Trimming took 6 bases from V and 5 from J; bases not matched to a gene: 4. CDR3 sequence (DNA): TGTGCCAGCATGGGACAGTCTTATGGCTACACCTTC. It is translated as CASMGQSYGYTF.

The DNA for the CDR3 is TGTGCCACCAGCCCCTCGACAGGTACCTACGAGCAGTACTTC. This sequence encodes CATSPSTGTYEQYF. This chain joins TRBV24-1 and TRBJ2-7; tentatively, D is TRBD1 (6 bases). V gave up 7 bases and J gave up 2 bases, with 14 bases separating them. CDR3 length equals 14 residues. Per germline, CDR1 KGHDR and CDR2 SFDVKD.

The chain recombines TRBV4-1 with TRBJ2-2, with TRBD1 identical over 8 bases. The germline gives CDR1 MGHRA, CDR2 YSYEKL. This CDR3 has 15 residues. V lost 5 bases and J lost 4; bases outside the gene matches: 6. This chain's CDR3 is CASSFGQGATGELFF. CDR3 in DNA: TGCGCCAGCAGCTTCGGCCAGGGGGCCACCGGGGAGCTGTTTTTT.

The chain has TRBV6-1 and TRBJ1-5; 7 bases are a match to TRBD1. V shed 2 bases, J shed 11 bases, and the junction held 9 bases outside the gene matches. Germline-derived CDR1 and CDR2 are MNHNS and SASEGT. This CDR3 spans 14 amino acids. The CDR3 DNA sequence: TGTGCCAGCAGTGAATGGACAGGAGAATCGGCCCAGCATTTT. This codes for CASSEWTGESAQHF.

The chain has TRBV7-2 and TRBJ1-6; the match to TRBD1 covers 9 bases. This CDR3 spans 15 amino acids. The J segment lost 9 bases and the V segment lost 6 bases, leaving 9 bases of the junction unmatched. The germline V gene has CDR1 SGHTA and CDR2 FQGNSA. The CDR3 protein is CASSEDRGLISPLHF. CDR3 nucleotide sequence: TGTGCCAGCAGTGAGGACAGGGGACTAATTTCACCCCTCCACTTT.

The chain couples TRBV5-5 to TRBJ2-1; a weak D match, TRBD1 (5 bases). The germline gives CDR1 SGHKS, CDR2 YYEKEE (reference sequence). The CDR3 covers 12 residues. V shed 5 bases and J shed 7 bases, with 10 bases lying between them. The CDR3 nucleotides are TGTGCCAGCAGGCAGGGATCGAATGAGCAGTTCTTC. Translation: CASRQGSNEQFF.

The chain has TRBV4-1 and TRBJ2-2; TRBD1 might be the D (7 bases). This CDR3 has 18 amino acids. Germline CDR1 and CDR2: MGHRA and YSYEKL. V lost 1 base to trimming and J lost 5 bases, with 20 bases between them. Written as DNA, the CDR3 is TGCGCCAGCAGCCAAGTGTCCCACTCAGGGGGGCGGACCGGGGAGCTGTTTTTT. Its translation: CASSQVSHSGGRTGELFF.

The rearrangement uses TRBV11-3 and TRBJ2-7, with D tentatively TRBD2 (6 bases). Germline assignment: CDR1 SGHNT and CDR2 YENEEA. There are 14 residues in the CDR3. Between the trimmed V and J ends, which lost 5 bases and 2 bases, there was a span of 13 bases. The CDR3 is CASSRSGGAYEQYF. For the CDR3, the DNA is TGTGCCAGCAGCCGCAGCGGAGGGGCCTACGAGCAGTACTTC.

The rearrangement links TRBV9 to TRBJ2-7, with 12 bases matching TRBD2. V trimming: 0 bases; J trimming: 4 bases; junction bases outside the gene matches: 8. Germline CDR1 SGDLS, CDR2 YYNGEE. The CDR3 totals 17 residues. CDR3: CASSVDPLAGGPYEQYF. CDR3 nucleotides: TGTGCCAGCAGCGTAGACCCTCTAGCGGGAGGGCCGTACGAGCAGTACTTC.

V usage is TRBV7-6 and J usage is TRBJ2-2; 9 nucleotides agree with TRBD2. CDR3 size: 15 residues. The junction had 9 bases not matched to a gene; V was cut back by 5 bases and J by 8 bases. Germline V CDR1 and CDR2: SGHVS, FNYEAQ. In nucleotides, the CDR3 is TGTGCCAGCAGCCCCTCCGGCGGGGGGGCGGGGGAGCTGTTTTTT. This codes for CASSPSGGGAGELFF.